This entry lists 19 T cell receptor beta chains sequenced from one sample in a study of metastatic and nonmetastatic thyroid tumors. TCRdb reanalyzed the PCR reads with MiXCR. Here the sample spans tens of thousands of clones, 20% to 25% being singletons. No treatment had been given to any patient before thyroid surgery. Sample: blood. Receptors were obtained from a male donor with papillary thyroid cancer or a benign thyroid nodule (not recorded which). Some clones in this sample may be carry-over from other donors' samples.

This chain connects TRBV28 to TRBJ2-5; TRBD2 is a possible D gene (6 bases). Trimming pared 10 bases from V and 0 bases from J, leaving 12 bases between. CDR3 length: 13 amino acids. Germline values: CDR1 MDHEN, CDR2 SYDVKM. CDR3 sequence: CAISLADQETQYF. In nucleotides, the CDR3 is TGTGCCATATCATTAGCGGACCAAGAGACCCAGTACTTC.

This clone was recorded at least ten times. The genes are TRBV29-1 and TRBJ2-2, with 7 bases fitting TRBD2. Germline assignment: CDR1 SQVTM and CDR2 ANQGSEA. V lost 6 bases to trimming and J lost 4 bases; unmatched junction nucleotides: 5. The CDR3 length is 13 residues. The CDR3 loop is CSVQTSSTGELFF. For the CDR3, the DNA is TGCAGCGTCCAGACTAGCTCCACCGGGGAGCTGTTTTTT.

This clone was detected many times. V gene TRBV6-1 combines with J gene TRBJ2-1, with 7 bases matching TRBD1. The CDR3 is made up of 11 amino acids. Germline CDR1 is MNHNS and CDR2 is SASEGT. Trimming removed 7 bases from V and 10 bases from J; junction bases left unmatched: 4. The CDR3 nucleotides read TGTGCCAGCACCCGACAGGGAGAGCAGTTCTTC. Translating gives CASTRQGEQFF.

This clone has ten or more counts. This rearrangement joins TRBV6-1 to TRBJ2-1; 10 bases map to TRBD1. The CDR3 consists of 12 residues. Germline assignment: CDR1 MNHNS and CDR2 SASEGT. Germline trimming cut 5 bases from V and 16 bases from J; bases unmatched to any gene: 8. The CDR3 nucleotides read TGTGCCAGCAGTCGATCCGGGACAGGGGTTTTCTTC. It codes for CASSRSGTGVFF.

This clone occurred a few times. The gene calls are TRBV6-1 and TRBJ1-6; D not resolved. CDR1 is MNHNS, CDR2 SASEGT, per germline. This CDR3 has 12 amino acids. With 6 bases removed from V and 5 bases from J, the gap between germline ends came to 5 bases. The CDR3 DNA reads TGTGCCAGCAGAAGGGATAATTCACCCCTCCACTTT. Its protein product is CASRRDNSPLHF.

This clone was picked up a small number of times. CDR3 protein: CATKQNNEQFF. The CDR3 nucleotides read TGTGCCACCAAGCAGAACAATGAGCAGTTCTTC. The chain carries TRBV24-1 and TRBJ2-1; the D is unclear. CDR3 size: 11 residues. Trimming took 8 bases from V and 5 from J, leaving 6 bases between them. Germline values: CDR1 KGHDR, CDR2 SFDVKD.

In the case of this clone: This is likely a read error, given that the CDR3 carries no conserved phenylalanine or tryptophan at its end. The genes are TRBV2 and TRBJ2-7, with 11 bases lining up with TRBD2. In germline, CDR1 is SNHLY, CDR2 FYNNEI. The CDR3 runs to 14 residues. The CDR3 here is CASTTSGASFEQYY. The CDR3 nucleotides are TGTGCCAGCACGACTAGCGGGGCCTCCTTCGAGCAGTACTAC.

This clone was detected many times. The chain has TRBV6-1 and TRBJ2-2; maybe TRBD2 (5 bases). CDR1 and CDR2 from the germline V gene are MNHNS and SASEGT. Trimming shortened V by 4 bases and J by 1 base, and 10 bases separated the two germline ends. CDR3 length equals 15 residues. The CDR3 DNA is TGTGCCAGCAGTGGGCGGGCGAGGAACACCGGGGAGCTGTTTTTT. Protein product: CASSGRARNTGELFF.

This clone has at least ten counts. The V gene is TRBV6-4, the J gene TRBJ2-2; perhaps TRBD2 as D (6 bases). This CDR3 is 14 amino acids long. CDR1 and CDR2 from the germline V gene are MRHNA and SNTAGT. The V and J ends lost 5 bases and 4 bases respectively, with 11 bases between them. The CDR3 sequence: CASSSGTVTGELFF. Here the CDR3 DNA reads TGTGCCAGCAGTTCCGGGACTGTCACCGGGGAGCTGTTTTTT.

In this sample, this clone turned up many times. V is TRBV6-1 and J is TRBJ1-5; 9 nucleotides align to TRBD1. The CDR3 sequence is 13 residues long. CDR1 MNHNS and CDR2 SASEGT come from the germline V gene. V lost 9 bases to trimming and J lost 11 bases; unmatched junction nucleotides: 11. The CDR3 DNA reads TGTGCCAGTACAGGGGGCGGGTCGGGGGCCCAGCATTTT. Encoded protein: CASTGGGSGAQHF.

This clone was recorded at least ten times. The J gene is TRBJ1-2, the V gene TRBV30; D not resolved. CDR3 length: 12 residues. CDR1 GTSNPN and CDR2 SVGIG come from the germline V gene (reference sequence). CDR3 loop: CAGLGGLKGYTF. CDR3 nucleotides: TGTGCGGGGTTGGGAGGGCTCAAAGGCTACACCTTC. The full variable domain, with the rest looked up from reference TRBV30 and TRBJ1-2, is SQTIHQWPATLVQPVGSPLSLECTVEGTSNPNLYWYRQAAGRGLQLLFYSVGIGQISSEVPQNLSASRPQDRQFILSSKKLLLSDSGFYLCAGLGGLKGYTFGSGTRLTVV.

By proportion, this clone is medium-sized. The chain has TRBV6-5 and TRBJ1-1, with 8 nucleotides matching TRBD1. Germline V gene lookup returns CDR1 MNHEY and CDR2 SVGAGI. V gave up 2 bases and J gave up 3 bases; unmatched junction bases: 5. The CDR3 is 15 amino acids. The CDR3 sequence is CASSYAGGAHTEAFF. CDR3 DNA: TGTGCCAGCAGTTACGCAGGGGGCGCCCACACTGAAGCTTTCTTT.

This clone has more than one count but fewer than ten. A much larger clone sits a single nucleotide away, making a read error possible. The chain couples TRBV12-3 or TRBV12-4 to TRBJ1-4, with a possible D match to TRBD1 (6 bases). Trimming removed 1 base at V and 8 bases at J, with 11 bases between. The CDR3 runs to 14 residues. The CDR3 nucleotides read TGTGCCAGCAGTTTAGGGACAGTTGCCGAAAAACTGTTTTTT. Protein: CASSLGTVAEKLFF.

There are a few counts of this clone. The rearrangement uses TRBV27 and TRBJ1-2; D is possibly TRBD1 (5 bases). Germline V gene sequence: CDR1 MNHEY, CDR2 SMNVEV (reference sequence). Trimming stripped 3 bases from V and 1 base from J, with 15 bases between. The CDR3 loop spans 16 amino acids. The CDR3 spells CASSFSRGALNYGYTF. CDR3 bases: TGTGCCAGCAGTTTCTCACGAGGGGCCCTTAACTATGGCTACACCTTC.

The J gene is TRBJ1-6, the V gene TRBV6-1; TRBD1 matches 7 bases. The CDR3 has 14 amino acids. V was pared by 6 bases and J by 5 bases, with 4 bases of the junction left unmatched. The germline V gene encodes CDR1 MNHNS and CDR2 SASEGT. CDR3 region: CASSPGQHNSPLHF. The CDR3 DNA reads TGTGCCAGCAGCCCGGGACAGCATAATTCACCCCTCCACTTT.

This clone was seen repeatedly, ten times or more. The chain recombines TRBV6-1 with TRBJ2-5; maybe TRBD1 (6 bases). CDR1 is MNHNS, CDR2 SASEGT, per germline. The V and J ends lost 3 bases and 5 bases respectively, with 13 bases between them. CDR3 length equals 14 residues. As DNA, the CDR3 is TGTGCCAGCAGTGACGGGTCTCAGGGGGAGACCCAGTACTTC. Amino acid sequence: CASSDGSQGETQYF.

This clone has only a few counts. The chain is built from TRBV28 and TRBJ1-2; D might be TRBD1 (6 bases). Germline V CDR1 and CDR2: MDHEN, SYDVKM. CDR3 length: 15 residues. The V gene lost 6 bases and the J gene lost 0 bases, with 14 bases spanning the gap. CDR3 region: CASRPGTPSNYGYTF. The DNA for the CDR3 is TGTGCCAGCAGACCGGGGACACCATCTAACTATGGCTACACCTTC.

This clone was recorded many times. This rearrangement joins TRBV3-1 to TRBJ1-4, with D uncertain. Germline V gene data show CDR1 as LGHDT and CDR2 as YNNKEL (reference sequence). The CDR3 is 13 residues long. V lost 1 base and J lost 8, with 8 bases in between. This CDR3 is CASSQGGEEKLFF. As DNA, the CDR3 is TGTGCCAGCAGCCAAGGTGGGGAGGAAAAACTGTTTTTT.

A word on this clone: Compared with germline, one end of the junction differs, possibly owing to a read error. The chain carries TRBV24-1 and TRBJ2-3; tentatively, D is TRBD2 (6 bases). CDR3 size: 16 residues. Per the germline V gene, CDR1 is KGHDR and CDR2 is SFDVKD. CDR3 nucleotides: TGTGCCGCCAGTGATCGGAGCGGGCCCACCACAGATACGCAGTATTTT. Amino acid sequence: CAASDRSGPTTDTQYF.